Listed below are T cell receptor beta chains from one sample, sequenced in a study of early T cells in non-severe SARS-CoV-2 infection. MiXCR, run by TCRdb on the 5' RACE reads, gives a single entry per CDR3 protein. The repertoire consists of some 40,000 distinct CDR3 sequences, with around 6.1% occurring once and the leading ten covering roughly 20%. Sequencing used whole blood, obtained at baseline. These receptors were obtained from an adult who was a healthcare worker with PCR-confirmed SARS-CoV-2 infection or an uninfected control (not recorded which). CDR3s include the opening cysteine and the closing phenylalanine or tryptophan. Each record gives: CDR3 protein, V gene, J gene.

CATSRDPGYEQYF	TRBV15	TRBJ2-7
CASPEGNTIYF	TRBV12-3/TRBV12-4	TRBJ1-3
CASSPGLTDMGNSPLHF	TRBV9	TRBJ1-6
CASSLTTGALNTEAFF	TRBV7-3	TRBJ1-1
CASIRGTVNTEAFF	TRBV28	TRBJ1-1
CSARATDTQYF	TRBV29-1	TRBJ2-3
CASSFARGNTEAFF	TRBV5-4	TRBJ1-1
CASSLGQGFTDTQYF	TRBV5-4	TRBJ2-3
CASSPIGYGRGGDEQFF	TRBV9	TRBJ2-1
CASSPEFLGMNTEAFF	TRBV5-4	TRBJ1-1
CASSLNAGGKGTQYF	TRBV5-6	TRBJ2-3
CSARGGGADSYEQYF	TRBV20-1	TRBJ2-7
CASSLTGGYGYTF	TRBV6-5	TRBJ1-2
CASSLARYTGELFF	TRBV7-9	TRBJ2-2
CASSLAVTSLPYGYTF	TRBV7-9	TRBJ1-2
CSASTTNQPQHF	TRBV20-1	TRBJ1-5
CASSYRLEGNQPQHF	TRBV6-6	TRBJ1-5
CASSPAGPSYNEQFF	TRBV3-1	TRBJ2-1
CASRTGTGELFF	TRBV28	TRBJ2-2
CSATDRGLGYTF	TRBV20-1	TRBJ1-2